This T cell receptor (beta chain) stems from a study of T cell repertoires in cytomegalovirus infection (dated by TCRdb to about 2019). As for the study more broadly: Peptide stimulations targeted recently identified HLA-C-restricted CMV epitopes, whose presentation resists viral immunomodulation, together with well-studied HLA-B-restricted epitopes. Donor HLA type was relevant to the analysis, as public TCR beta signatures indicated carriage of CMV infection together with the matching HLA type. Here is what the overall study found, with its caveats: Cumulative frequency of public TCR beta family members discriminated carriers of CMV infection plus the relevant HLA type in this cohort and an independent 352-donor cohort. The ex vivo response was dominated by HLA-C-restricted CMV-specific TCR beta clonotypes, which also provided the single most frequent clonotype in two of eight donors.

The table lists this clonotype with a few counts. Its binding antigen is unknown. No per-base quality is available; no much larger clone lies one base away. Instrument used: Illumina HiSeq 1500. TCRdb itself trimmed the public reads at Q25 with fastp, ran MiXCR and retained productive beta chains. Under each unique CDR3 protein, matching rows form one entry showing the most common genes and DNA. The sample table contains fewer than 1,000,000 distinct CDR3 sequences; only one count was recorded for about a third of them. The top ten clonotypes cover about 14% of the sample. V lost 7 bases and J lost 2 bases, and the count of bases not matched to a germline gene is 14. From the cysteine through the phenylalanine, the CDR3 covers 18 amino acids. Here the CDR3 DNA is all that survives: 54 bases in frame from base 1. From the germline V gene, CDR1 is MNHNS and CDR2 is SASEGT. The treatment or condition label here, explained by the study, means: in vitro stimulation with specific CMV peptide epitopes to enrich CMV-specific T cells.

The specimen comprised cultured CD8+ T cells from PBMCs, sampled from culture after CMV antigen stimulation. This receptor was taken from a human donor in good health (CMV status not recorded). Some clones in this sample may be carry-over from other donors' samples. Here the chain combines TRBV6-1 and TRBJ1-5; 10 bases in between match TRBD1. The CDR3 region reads CASILRRQGALGNQPQHF. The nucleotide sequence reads TGTGCCAGCATTCTCAGACGACAGGGGGCTTTGGGCAATCAGCCCCAGCATTTT.